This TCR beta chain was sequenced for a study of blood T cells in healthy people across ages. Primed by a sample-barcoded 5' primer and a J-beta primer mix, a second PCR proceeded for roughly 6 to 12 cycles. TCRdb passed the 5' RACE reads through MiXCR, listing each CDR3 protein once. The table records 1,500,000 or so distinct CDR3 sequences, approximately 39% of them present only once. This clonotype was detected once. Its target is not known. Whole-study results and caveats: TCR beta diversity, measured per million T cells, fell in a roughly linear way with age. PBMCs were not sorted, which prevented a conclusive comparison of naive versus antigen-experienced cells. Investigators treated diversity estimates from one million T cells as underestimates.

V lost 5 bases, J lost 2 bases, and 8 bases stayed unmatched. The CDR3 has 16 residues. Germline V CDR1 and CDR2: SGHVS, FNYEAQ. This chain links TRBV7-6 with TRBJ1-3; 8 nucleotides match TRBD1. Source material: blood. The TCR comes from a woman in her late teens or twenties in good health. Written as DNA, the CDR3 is TGTGCCAGCAGCGCCCAACAGGGGGATCCTGGAAACACCATATATTTT. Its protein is CASSAQQGDPGNTIYF.